This T cell receptor beta chain stems from a study of molecular identifiers for immune sequencing clone quantification. Study summary: In replicates, RNA from about 20,000 or 100,000 naive CD8 cells was split five ways, four sequenced. Study conclusions and caveats: Spiked TCR RNA from one Jurkat cell reportedly showed up when mixed among 1 million or so naive cells.

Previously described methods and listed TCR primers were used for bulk TCR libraries. Each CDR3 protein is one row after TCRdb ran MiXCR on the PCR reads. Here the sample spans tens of thousands of distinct CDR3 sequences, 24% being singletons. This clonotype showed up many times. What it binds is unknown. In the sort, naive CD8 T cells were defined as CD8+CD4-CCR7+CD45RA+. The CDR3 runs 15 residues. Trimming removed 4 bases at V and 1 base at J, with 13 bases between. Looked up from germline, CDR1 is SEHNR and CDR2 is FQNEAQ (reference sequence). The chain employs TRBV7-9 and TRBJ2-5; D unresolved. This receptor was taken from a human donor in good health. Some libraries in this study had Jurkat cell RNA spiked in. Material for sequencing was naive CD8+ T cells from blood, with Jurkat cell RNA spiked in. Subset described: FACS-sorted CD8+CD4-CCR7+CD45RA+ naive T cells. CDR3 loop: CASSSTFSAQETQYF. The CDR3 DNA follows: TGTGCCAGCAGCTCCACCTTCTCTGCCCAAGAGACCCAGTACTTC.